Shown below are 32 T cell receptor beta chains from a single sample sequenced in a study of response to subunit inactivated influenza vaccine. TCRdb itself ran the RT-PCR reads through MiXCR, one entry per CDR3 protein. In the table there are about 800,000 distinct CDR3 sequences, approximately 21% of which are singletons. The sample was PBMCs from blood, taken more than 4 days after vaccination. Receptors originate from a man between 50 and 59 years old who received an inactivated influenza vaccine.

This clonotype was detected only a few times. The chain couples TRBV29-1 to TRBJ2-7, with 10 bases that match TRBD1. The CDR3 sequence is 16 residues long. CDR1 and CDR2 (germline): SQVTM, ANQGSEA. V shed 3 bases and J 3 bases; nucleotides not matched to a gene: 11. CDR3 in amino acids: CSVERPGQGINYEQYF. In DNA form, the CDR3 reads TGCAGCGTTGAGAGACCGGGACAGGGGATTAACTACGAGCAGTACTTC.

This clonotype was found a few times. The chain combines TRBV10-3 with TRBJ1-2, with D possibly being TRBD1 (5 bases). The CDR3 runs to 14 residues. The V gene lost 0 bases and the J gene lost 4 bases, with 9 bases spanning the gap. Per the germline V gene, CDR1 is ENHRY and CDR2 is SYGVKD. This chain's CDR3 is CAISESSGGYGYTF. The CDR3 nucleotides are TGTGCCATCAGTGAGTCGAGCGGGGGCTATGGCTACACCTTC.

This clonotype has only a few counts. This sequence joins TRBV7-2 and TRBJ2-7; D perhaps matches TRBD2 (5 bases). Germline CDR1 SGHTA, CDR2 FQGNSA. The CDR3 contains 17 residues. The ends were cut back, 1 base at V and 1 base at J, with 17 bases in the middle. The CDR3 nucleotides are TGTGCCAGCAGCTTAGGTAGGAGGACGGAGCCTTCCTACGAGCAGTACTTC. Translating gives CASSLGRRTEPSYEQYF. The full variable domain, in which reference TRBV7-2 and TRBJ2-7 provide the parts outside the CDR3, is GAGVSQSPSNKVTEKGKDVELRCDPISGHTALYWYRQSLGQGLEFLIYFQGNSAPDKSGLPSDRFSAERTGGSVSTLTIQRTQQEDSAVYLCASSLGRRTEPSYEQYFGPGTRLTVT.

The sample holds a few counts of this clonotype. The rearrangement uses TRBV4-2 and TRBJ2-2; the match to TRBD2 covers 7 bases. Germline CDR1 LGHNA, CDR2 YNFKEQ. The CDR3 sequence is 19 residues long. Trimming took 2 bases from V and 0 from J; bases not matched to a gene: 12. The CDR3 DNA follows: TGTGCCAGCAGCCAAACCCAACTAGCGACCCTTACGAACACCGGGGAGCTGTTTTTT. Translating gives CASSQTQLATLTNTGELFF.

This sequence joins TRBV12-3 or TRBV12-4 and TRBJ1-2, with a possible D match to TRBD1 (5 bases). Trimming pared 6 bases from V and 2 bases from J, leaving 16 bases between. This CDR3 region has 15 residues. CDR3 region: CASSVAGVTNYGYTF. The CDR3 DNA follows: TGTGCCAGCAGCGTAGCGGGGGTTACCAACTATGGCTACACCTTC.

This clonotype showed up just a few times. Here the CDR3 DNA reads TGTGCCACCAGTGAATTTGGGAATCAGCCCCAGCATTTT. Translating gives CATSEFGNQPQHF. The V gene is TRBV24-1, the J gene TRBJ1-5; D is uncertain. The germline CDR1 and CDR2 sequences are KGHDR and SFDVKD. V dropped 4 bases and J dropped 4 bases, with 7 bases sitting between them. The CDR3 has 13 residues.

This rearrangement joins TRBV11-2 to TRBJ2-1, with a tentative D call TRBD2 (6 bases). Trimming cost V 1 base and J 4 bases, with 23 bases left between them. This CDR3 contains 19 residues. Looked up from germline, CDR1 is SGHAT and CDR2 is FQNNGV. CDR3 DNA sequence: TGTGCCAGCAGCTTAGGGTTTAGCGGAGGATGGGGAGAATACAATGAGCAGTTCTTC. Translated, it gives CASSLGFSGGWGEYNEQFF.

This chain uses TRBV4-1 with TRBJ2-3; TRBD2 matches at 8 bases. Germline CDR1 MGHRA, CDR2 YSYEKL. V gave up 1 base and J gave up 2 bases; unmatched junction bases: 8. The CDR3 contains 17 residues. The CDR3 sequence is CASSQVAGRQATDTQYF. Written as DNA, the CDR3 is TGCGCCAGCAGCCAAGTAGCGGGACGTCAGGCCACAGATACGCAGTATTTT.

Only a few counts were recorded for this clonotype. The chain combines TRBV7-2 with TRBJ1-4; 8 bases are a match to TRBD1. This CDR3 spans 15 amino acids. The ends lost 5 bases at V and 7 bases at J; junction bases unmatched: 9. Germline V gives CDR1 SGHTA, CDR2 FQGNSA. CDR3 DNA: TGTGCCAGCAGCGTAAGACAGGGGTTGGGTGAAAAACTGTTTTTT. It is translated as CASSVRQGLGEKLFF.

This clonotype was seen at least ten times. The V and J genes are TRBV7-9 and TRBJ2-1; no firm D call. This CDR3 is built from 11 residues. Trimming took off 5 bases at V and 9 bases at J, with 8 bases between the two ends. The V gene's germline CDR1 is SEHNR and CDR2 FQNEAQ (reference sequence). This CDR3 reads CASSRAPEQFF. The CDR3 region has the DNA TGTGCCAGCAGCCGGGCTCCTGAGCAGTTCTTC.

In its sample, this clonotype was seen many times. The rearrangement links TRBV29-1 to TRBJ1-1; D unresolved. Germline CDR1 is SQVTM and CDR2 is ANQGSEA. CDR3 length: 16 amino acids. With 1 base removed from V and 5 bases from J, the gap between germline ends came to 20 bases. The CDR3 spells CSVEGETFGYSTEAFF. The CDR3 DNA is TGCAGCGTTGAAGGAGAGACATTCGGGTACTCGACTGAAGCTTTCTTT.

This clonotype came up a few times. The chain recombines TRBV7-9 with TRBJ2-1; D possibly uses TRBD1 or TRBD2 (5 bases each). Germline CDR1 reads SEHNR; CDR2 reads FQNEAQ (reference sequence). This CDR3 is 16 amino acids long. Between the trimmed V and J ends, which lost 0 bases and 5 bases, there was a span of 14 bases. This CDR3 is CASSLASSRGDNEQFF. The CDR3 nucleotides are TGTGCCAGCAGCTTAGCCTCAAGTAGAGGGGACAATGAGCAGTTCTTC.

The chain is built from TRBV15 and TRBJ2-1; no clear D gene. With 2 bases removed from V and 4 bases from J, the gap between germline ends came to 3 bases. The CDR3 consists of 12 residues. Germline loops: CDR1 LNHNV, CDR2 YYDKDF (reference sequence). In DNA form, the CDR3 reads TGTGCCACCAGCAGAAGGTACAATGAGCAGTTCTTC. This encodes CATSRRYNEQFF.

J is TRBJ2-3 and V is TRBV20-1, with a weak D call TRBD2 (6 bases). V gave up 0 bases and J gave up 11 bases, with 12 bases separating them. CDR3 length: 12 residues. The germline gives CDR1 DFQATT, CDR2 SNEGSKA (reference sequence). The CDR3 reads CSARDWGGEQYF. CDR3 sequence (DNA): TGCAGTGCTAGAGATTGGGGAGGTGAGCAGTATTTT.

The J gene is TRBJ2-7, the V gene TRBV15, with 7 bases identical to TRBD1. Germline V gives CDR1 LNHNV, CDR2 YYDKDF (reference sequence). CDR3 length: 15 amino acids. Germline trimming cut 5 bases from V and 2 bases from J; bases unmatched to any gene: 9. CDR3 in amino acids: CATSPGTDSAYEQYF. CDR3 nucleotide sequence: TGTGCCACCAGCCCCGGGACAGATTCAGCCTACGAGCAGTACTTC.

The rearrangement uses TRBV30 and TRBJ1-2, with TRBD1 matching over 7 bases. The CDR3 runs 13 residues. With 8 bases clipped from V and 3 bases from J, the junction kept 9 bases outside the gene matches. Germline V CDR1 and CDR2: GTSNPN, SVGIG (reference sequence). CDR3 protein: CAAAGQRHYGYTF. As DNA, the CDR3 is TGTGCCGCCGCGGGACAGCGACACTATGGCTACACCTTC.

The V gene is TRBV5-1, the J gene TRBJ2-1; tentative D call: TRBD1 (5 bases). Per the germline V gene, CDR1 is SGHRS and CDR2 is YFSETQ. CDR3 size: 12 residues. V dropped 2 bases and J dropped 9 bases, with 9 bases sitting between them. The chain's CDR3 is CASSFIGAEQFF. The CDR3 DNA reads as TGCGCCAGCAGCTTCATAGGGGCTGAGCAGTTCTTC.

This clonotype was detected ten times or more. The J gene is TRBJ2-7, the V gene TRBV12-3 or TRBV12-4; D may match TRBD1 or TRBD2 (6 bases each). The V end lost 3 bases, the J end lost 3 bases, and 15 bases lay between the germline ends. CDR3 size: 15 residues. CDR3 in amino acids: CASSFSGDIRYEQYF. CDR3 in DNA: TGTGCCAGCAGTTTCTCGGGGGACATTCGCTACGAGCAGTACTTC.

This clonotype was counted at least ten times. The chain couples TRBV20-1 to TRBJ1-2; D call uncertain. Germline V CDR1 and CDR2: DFQATT, SNEGSKA (reference sequence). The CDR3 is 13 amino acids. Trimming shortened V by 6 bases and J by 2 bases, and 13 bases separated the two germline ends. The CDR3 loop reads CSAQDYSNYGYTF. The CDR3 nucleotides are TGCAGTGCGCAGGACTACTCGAACTATGGCTACACCTTC.

This clonotype showed up just a few times. This chain connects TRBV28 to TRBJ2-7; 7 bases agree with TRBD1. This CDR3 is built from 14 residues. CDR1 MDHEN and CDR2 SYDVKM come from the germline V gene. V dropped 5 bases and J dropped 2; count of bases not matched to a gene: 6. The CDR3 loop is CASSDPGQTYEQYF. CDR3 coding DNA: TGTGCCAGCAGTGACCCGGGACAGACCTACGAGCAGTACTTC.

This clonotype was seen a handful of times. The chain links TRBV20-1 to TRBJ2-5, with 9 bases identical to TRBD2. The CDR3 spans 16 residues. Looked up from germline, CDR1 is DFQATT and CDR2 is SNEGSKA (reference sequence). V trimming: 6 bases; J trimming: 3 bases; junction bases outside the gene matches: 14. Here the CDR3 DNA reads TGCAGTGCCCAGAGGGCTAGCGGGAAGAAAAAAGAGACCCAGTACTTC. Translation: CSAQRASGKKKETQYF.

V and J are TRBV2 and TRBJ2-1, with D uncertain. Germline assignment: CDR1 SNHLY and CDR2 FYNNEI. The CDR3 length is 15 residues. V gave up 5 bases and J gave up 0 bases, with 11 bases separating them. The CDR3 loop is CASSFTIPSYNEQFF. The CDR3 bases are TGTGCCAGCAGTTTTACTATCCCCTCCTACAATGAGCAGTTCTTC.

This clonotype has more than one count but fewer than ten. This sequence joins TRBV5-1 and TRBJ1-1; D may be TRBD1 (5 bases). Deletions cut 4 bases from V and 2 bases from J, with 9 bases between. The CDR3 runs to 13 residues. Germline values: CDR1 SGHRS, CDR2 YFSETQ. CDR3 coding DNA: TGCGCCAGCAGCCCTGACAGCAACACTGAAGCTTTCTTT. Encoded protein: CASSPDSNTEAFF. The complete variable domain, with remaining parts taken from reference TRBV5-1 and TRBJ1-1, reads KAGVTQTPRYLIKTRGQQVTLSCSPISGHRSVSWYQQTPGQGLQFLFEYFSETQRNKGNFPGRFSGRQFSNSRSEMNVSTLELGDSALYLCASSPDSNTEAFFGQGTRLTVV.

The chain joins TRBV4-1 to TRBJ2-3; D possibly matches TRBD1 or TRBD2 (5 bases each). CDR1 is MGHRA and CDR2 is YSYEKL in the germline V gene. The CDR3 length is 16 residues. V lost 0 bases, J lost 2 bases, and 12 bases lay in between. CDR3 nucleotide sequence: TGCGCCAGCAGCCAAGATCTACGGGGCTTCACAGATACGCAGTATTTT. It is translated as CASSQDLRGFTDTQYF.

The CDR3 is CASSQDNHEQYF. CDR3 DNA: TGTGCCAGCAGCCAAGATAATCACGAGCAGTACTTC. The rearrangement links TRBV4-2 to TRBJ2-7, with unresolved D. In germline, CDR1 is LGHNA, CDR2 YNFKEQ. Trimming left V 0 bases short and J 5 bases short, with 5 bases between. CDR3 length equals 12 residues.

This clonotype came up a few times. The V and J genes are TRBV10-3 and TRBJ2-7; a possible D gene is TRBD1 (6 bases). V was clipped by 0 bases and J by 3 bases, with 9 bases between them. Looked up from germline, CDR1 is ENHRY and CDR2 is SYGVKD. This CDR3 region has 14 residues. The CDR3 loop is CAISESRQDYEQYF. The DNA of the CDR3 is TGTGCCATCAGTGAGTCAAGACAGGACTACGAGCAGTACTTC.

This chain joins TRBV6-2 or TRBV6-3 and TRBJ1-1, with a possible D match to TRBD1 (5 bases). CDR3 length equals 15 residues. CDR1 is MNHEY and CDR2 is SVGEGT in the germline V gene. Trimming left V 2 bases short and J 1 base short, with 11 bases between. CDR3 DNA sequence: TGTGCCAGCAGTTACCAGGGCAGTTGGAACACTGAAGCTTTCTTT. Residues: CASSYQGSWNTEAFF.

V is TRBV20-1 and J is TRBJ2-2; D is uncertain. The germline CDR1 and CDR2 sequences are DFQATT and SNEGSKA (reference sequence). V dropped 2 bases and J dropped 6 bases, with 13 bases sitting between them. CDR3 length equals 14 residues. This CDR3 reads CSARSPPGAGELFF. For the CDR3, the DNA is TGCAGTGCTAGAAGCCCCCCTGGGGCCGGGGAGCTGTTTTTT.

This clonotype turned up a few times. The chain links TRBV7-2 to TRBJ2-7; 9 nucleotides agree with TRBD1. The length of the CDR3 is 15 residues. CDR1 SGHTA and CDR2 FQGNSA come from the germline V gene. V gave up 4 bases and J gave up 6 bases; unmatched junction bases: 10. CDR3 sequence reads: CASSSAPRQGVEQYF. CDR3 nucleotide sequence: TGTGCCAGCAGCTCCGCACCAAGACAGGGGGTCGAGCAGTACTTC.

This clonotype showed up just a few times. This chain uses TRBV20-1 with TRBJ2-7; the match to TRBD2 covers 9 bases. From germline, CDR1 is DFQATT and CDR2 SNEGSKA (reference sequence). The CDR3 covers 15 residues. The junction had 12 bases not matched to a gene; V was cut back by 6 bases and J by 3 bases. For the CDR3, the DNA is TGCAGTGCCCCCGTTGTGGGCGGGAGGGGCTACGAGCAGTACTTC. It encodes CSAPVVGGRGYEQYF.

This clonotype was picked up a small number of times. The CDR3 nucleotides read TGTGCCAGCAGCTTAACCGGGACTAGAGGCGAGCAGTACTTC. Translated: CASSLTGTRGEQYF. The chain joins TRBV7-2 to TRBJ2-7, with TRBD2 matching 8 bases. Per the germline V gene, CDR1 is SGHTA and CDR2 is FQGNSA. The CDR3 runs to 14 residues. The trim removed 2 bases at V and 6 bases at J, leaving 6 bases unmatched.

This clonotype appeared a few times. A much larger clone is a single base away; this may be a read error. V is TRBV6-4 and J is TRBJ1-5, with a tentative D call TRBD1 (6 bases). The CDR3 runs to 14 residues. The germline CDR1 and CDR2 sequences are MRHNA and SNTAGT. The V gene lost 2 bases and the J gene lost 1 base, with 6 bases spanning the gap. CDR3 coding DNA: TGTGCCAGCAGTGACGGACAGAGCAATCAGCCCCAGCATTTT. As protein: CASSDGQSNQPQHF.